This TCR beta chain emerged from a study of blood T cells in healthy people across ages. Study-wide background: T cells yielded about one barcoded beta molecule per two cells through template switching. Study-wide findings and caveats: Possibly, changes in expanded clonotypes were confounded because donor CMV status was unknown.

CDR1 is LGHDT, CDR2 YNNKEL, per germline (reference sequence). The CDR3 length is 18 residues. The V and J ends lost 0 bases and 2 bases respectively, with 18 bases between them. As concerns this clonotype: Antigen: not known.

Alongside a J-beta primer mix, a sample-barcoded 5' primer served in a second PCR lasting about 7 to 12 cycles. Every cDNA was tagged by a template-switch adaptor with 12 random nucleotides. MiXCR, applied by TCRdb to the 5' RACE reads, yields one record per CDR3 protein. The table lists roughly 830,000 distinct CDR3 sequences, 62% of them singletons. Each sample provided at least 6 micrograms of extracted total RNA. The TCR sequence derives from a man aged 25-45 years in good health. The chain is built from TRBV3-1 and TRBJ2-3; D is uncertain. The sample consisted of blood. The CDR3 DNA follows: TGTGCCAGCAGCCAAGAAATGTCGAACCGACCCTTCACAGATACGCAGTATTTT. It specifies CASSQEMSNRPFTDTQYF.